Listed below are T cell receptor beta chains from one sample, sequenced in a study of blood T cell repertoires in COVID-19. Measured with immunoSEQ multiplex PCR; TCRdb has only the in-frame clones, and not every one. The sample carries roughly 31,000 clones, approximately 92% recorded once. Input material: peripheral blood. All receptors derive from a man aged 55 to 70 with acute or convalescent COVID-19. The CDR3 runs from the conserved cysteine through the conserved F or W. The order of the fields is J gene, V gene, D gene, CDR3 DNA, CDR3 protein. A D gene is named only where the DNA matches it firmly.

TRBJ1-2,TRBV10-3,NA,TGTGCCATCAGTGAGGAGACAGATTACTATGGCTACACCTTC,CAISEETDYYGYTF
TRBJ1-1,TRBV6-5,TRBD1,TGTGCCAGCAGTTATGACAGGGGGCAAAACACTGAAGCTTTCTTT,CASSYDRGQNTEAFF
TRBJ1-2,TRBV3-1/TRBV3-2,TRBD1,TGTGCCAGCAGCCGGGACAGTCCCTATGGCTACACCTTC,CASSRDSPYGYTF
TRBJ1-4,TRBV7-6,NA,TGTGCCAGCAGCTTATCGGGGGGTCTAACTAATGAAAAACTGTTTTTT,CASSLSGGLTNEKLFF
TRBJ2-1,TRBV11-3,NA,TGTGCCAGCAGCTTAGATGGGAGAAGCTCCTACAATGAGCAGTTCTTC,CASSLDGRSSYNEQFF
TRBJ2-4,TRBV10-1,TRBD1,TGCGCCAGCAGCTTCAGGACAGGGGGCGCGTCCAAAAACATTCAGTACTTC,CASSFRTGGASKNIQYF
TRBJ1-6,TRBV3-1/TRBV3-2,NA,TGTGCCAGCAGCCCTGGGGGGGGCTCACCCCTCCACTTT,CASSPGGGSPLHF
TRBJ2-1,TRBV5-6,TRBD1,TGTGCCAGCAGCTTAAGGACAGGGGAAACTGCTTACAATGAGCAGTTCTTC,CASSLRTGETAYNEQFF
TRBJ1-2,TRBV19,NA,TGTGCCAGTAGTATGAGCGGGGGCGCAGGCTATGGCTACACCTTC,CASSMSGGAGYGYTF
TRBJ1-1,TRBV6-5,NA,TGTGCCAGCAGTTACTACCCAGGGCTGAACACTGAAGCTTTCTTT,CASSYYPGLNTEAFF